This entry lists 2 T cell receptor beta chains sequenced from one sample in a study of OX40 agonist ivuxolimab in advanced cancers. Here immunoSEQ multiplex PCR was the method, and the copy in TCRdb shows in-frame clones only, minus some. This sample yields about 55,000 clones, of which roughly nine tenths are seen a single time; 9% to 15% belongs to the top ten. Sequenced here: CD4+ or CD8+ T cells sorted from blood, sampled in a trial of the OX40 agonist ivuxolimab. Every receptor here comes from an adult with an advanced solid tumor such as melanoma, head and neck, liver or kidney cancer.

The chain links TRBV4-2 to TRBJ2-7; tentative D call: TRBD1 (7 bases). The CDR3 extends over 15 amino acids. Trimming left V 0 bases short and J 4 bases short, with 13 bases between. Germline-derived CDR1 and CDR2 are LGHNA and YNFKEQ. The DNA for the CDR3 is TGTGCCAGCAGCCAAGATACCGCGGGACAGTACGAGCAGTACTTC. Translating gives CASSQDTAGQYEQYF.

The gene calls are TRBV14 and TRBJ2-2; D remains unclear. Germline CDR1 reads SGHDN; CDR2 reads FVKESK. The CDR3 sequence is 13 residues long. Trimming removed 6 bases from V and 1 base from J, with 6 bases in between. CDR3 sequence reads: CASRPQNTGELFF. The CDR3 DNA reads TGTGCCAGCAGACCACAGAACACCGGGGAGCTGTTTTTT.